This paragraph covers one TCR beta chain sequence. Its cognate antigen is unknown. One end of the junction does not line up with germline, which may come from a read error. Within the sample, other DNA sequences also encode this same CDR3. The PCR made use of 60 Vbeta and 13 Jbeta primers. Profiling relied on immunoSEQ multiplex PCR, and the TCRdb table lists in-frame clones only, not all of them. The sample shows roughly 250,000 clones, about 80% of them seen only once. The sample originates from a study of cytomegalovirus exposure and HLA in healthy donors. The study, taken as a whole, reports: About 87% or about 30% of the time was how often most TCR beta V segments were productive, according to an earlier analysis. High sensitivity and specificity were reportedly achieved when the classifier diagnosed cytomegalovirus status. Several top significant clusters appeared, in a later analysis, to be linked to common viral pathogens.

Sequencing input: PBMCs. This receptor was obtained from a girl aged 2 to 10 in good health and CMV-seronegative.

CDR3 nucleotide sequence: TGTGCTTGGAAGAGTCGGGGGGGAACTCTCATTGAGCAGTTCTTC. Protein product: CAWKSRGGTLIEQFF. The V and J genes are TRBV30 and TRBJ2-1, with TRBD2 matching 8 bases. Germline loops: CDR1 GTSNPN, CDR2 SVGIG (reference sequence). CDR3 length equals 15 residues.